What follows describes a single T cell receptor (beta chain). In the source study's methods: The assay estimated nucleated cells by amplifying reference gene primers. Clones were read by immunoSEQ multiplex PCR, and TCRdb kept only the in-frame ones, dropping some. From that table come the V and J calls and clone size; the DNA was used to work out D and trimming. The sample contains some 230,000 clones, around 84% of which appear only once. These data come from a study of blood T cell repertoires in COVID-19. CDR1 is SGHDT and CDR2 is YYEEEE in the germline V gene. The CDR3 loop spans 16 amino acids. Germline trimming cut 3 bases from V and 5 bases from J; bases unmatched to any gene: 6.

The J gene is TRBJ2-5, the V gene TRBV5-6, with 14 bases aligning to TRBD2. The source is a woman aged 55-75 years who had recovered from COVID-19. The specimen was peripheral blood. The CDR3 is CASSSTSGGARETQYF. The DNA for the CDR3 is TGTGCCAGCAGCTCGACTAGCGGGGGGGCTAGGGAGACCCAGTACTTC.